Described below is a single T cell receptor (beta chain) sequence and its context. Its antigen is not identified. The data were obtained in a study of blood T cells in healthy people across ages. Overall study results and limits: Higher diversity, along with more naive CD4+ cells, distinguished long-lived donors from aged donors.

Healthy individuals of Caucasian origin from Russia, aged 6 to 90, served as donors. The total RNA that was extracted per sample amounted to at least 5 micrograms. A second PCR of roughly 7 to 11 cycles used a sample-barcoded 5' primer and a J-beta primer mix. TCRdb called the 5' RACE reads again in MiXCR, with one record for every CDR3 protein. The profile covers 1.5 million to 2 million distinct CDR3 sequences, with 40% to 55% appearing a single time and roughly 2% taken by the ten largest. The sequence derives from a woman aged 35 to 49 in good health. Specimen: blood.

The CDR3 protein is CASSEANDFF. CDR3 in DNA: TGTGCCAGCAGCGAGGCAAATGATTTCTTT. The chain uses TRBV7-2 and TRBJ1-1; D is unresolved. V was cut by 5 bases and J by 13 bases, with 11 bases left in between. The CDR3 runs to 10 residues. Germline assignment: CDR1 SGHTA and CDR2 FQGNSA.